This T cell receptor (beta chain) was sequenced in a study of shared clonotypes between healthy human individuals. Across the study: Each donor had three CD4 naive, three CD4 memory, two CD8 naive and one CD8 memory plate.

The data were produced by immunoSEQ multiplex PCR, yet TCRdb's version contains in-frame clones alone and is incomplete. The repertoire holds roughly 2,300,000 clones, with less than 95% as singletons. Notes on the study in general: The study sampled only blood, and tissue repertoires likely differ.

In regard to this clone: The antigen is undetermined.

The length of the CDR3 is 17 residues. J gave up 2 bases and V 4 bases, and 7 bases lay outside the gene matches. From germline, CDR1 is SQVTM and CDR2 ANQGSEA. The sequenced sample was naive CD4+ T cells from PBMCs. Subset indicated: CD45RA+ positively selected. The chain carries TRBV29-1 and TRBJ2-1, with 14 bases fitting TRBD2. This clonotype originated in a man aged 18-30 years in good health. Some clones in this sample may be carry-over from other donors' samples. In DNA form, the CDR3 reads TGCAGCGTTGGAGGACTAGCGGGGGGAAAGGCCTACAATGAGCAGTTCTTC. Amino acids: CSVGGLAGGKAYNEQFF.